The TCR beta chain under discussion was sequenced for a study of CD4 and CD8 cells across lung adenocarcinoma regions. TCRdb recomputed calls from the PCR reads with MiXCR, one row per CDR3 protein. Of 4,900 or so distinct CDR3 sequences detected, approximately 63% appear once; the ten largest clones hold 16%. The length of the CDR3 is 13 residues. Trimming took off 4 bases at V and 2 bases at J, with 6 bases between the two ends. The germline V gene encodes CDR1 MNHNS and CDR2 SASEGT. This clonotype has just a few counts. Samples came from patients with localized non-small cell lung adenocarcinoma. The sample comprised CD4+ T cells from the center of a lung tumor. This receptor was identified in a male donor with lung adenocarcinoma. The CD4 and CD8 labels of this study may be unreliable. This chain connects TRBV6-1 to TRBJ1-5; unclear D gene. CDR3 nucleotide sequence: TGTGCCAGCAGTGTTACACGCAATCAGCCCCAGCATTTT. Translation: CASSVTRNQPQHF.